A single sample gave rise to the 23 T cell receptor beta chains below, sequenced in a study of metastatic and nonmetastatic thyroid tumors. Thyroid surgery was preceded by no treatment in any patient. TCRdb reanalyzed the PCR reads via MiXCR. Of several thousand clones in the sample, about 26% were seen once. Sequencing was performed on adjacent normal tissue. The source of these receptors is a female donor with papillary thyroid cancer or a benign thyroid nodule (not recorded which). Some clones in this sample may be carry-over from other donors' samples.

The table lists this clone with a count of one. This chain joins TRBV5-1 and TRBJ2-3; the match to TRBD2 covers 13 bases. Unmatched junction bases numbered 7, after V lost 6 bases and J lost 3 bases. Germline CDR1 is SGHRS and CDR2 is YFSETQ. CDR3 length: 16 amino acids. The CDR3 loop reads CASTFRTSGGTDTQYF. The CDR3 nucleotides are TGCGCCAGCACCTTTCGGACTAGCGGGGGTACAGATACGCAGTATTTT. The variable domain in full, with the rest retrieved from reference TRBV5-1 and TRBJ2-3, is KAGVTQTPRYLIKTRGQQVTLSCSPISGHRSVSWYQQTPGQGLQFLFEYFSETQRNKGNFPGRFSGRQFSNSRSEMNVSTLELGDSALYLCASTFRTSGGTDTQYFGPGTRLTVL.

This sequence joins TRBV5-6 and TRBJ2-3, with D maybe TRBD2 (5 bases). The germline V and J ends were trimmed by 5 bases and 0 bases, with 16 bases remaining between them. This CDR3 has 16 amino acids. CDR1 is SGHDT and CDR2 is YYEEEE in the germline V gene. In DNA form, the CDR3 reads TGTGCCAGCAGGAAATCTAGCAACCCTAGCACAGATACGCAGTATTTT. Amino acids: CASRKSSNPSTDTQYF. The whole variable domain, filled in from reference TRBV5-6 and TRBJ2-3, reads DAGVTQSPTHLIKTRGQQVTLRCSPKSGHDTVSWYQQALGQGPQFIFQYYEEEERQRGNFPDRFSGHQFPNYSSELNVNALLLGDSALYLCASRKSSNPSTDTQYFGPGTRLTVL.

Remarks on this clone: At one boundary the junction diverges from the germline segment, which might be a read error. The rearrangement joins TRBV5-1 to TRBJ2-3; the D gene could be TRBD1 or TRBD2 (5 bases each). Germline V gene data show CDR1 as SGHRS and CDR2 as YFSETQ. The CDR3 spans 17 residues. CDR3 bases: TGCGCCAGCAGCTCCCAAGGGACGCCGTATAGCACAGATACGCGGTATTTT. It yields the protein CASSSQGTPYSTDTRYF.

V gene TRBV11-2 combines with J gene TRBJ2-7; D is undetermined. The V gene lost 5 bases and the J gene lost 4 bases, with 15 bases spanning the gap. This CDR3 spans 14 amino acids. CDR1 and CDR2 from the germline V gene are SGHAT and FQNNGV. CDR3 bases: TGTGCCAGCAGCCCCGGGTCCGCCGGATACGAGCAGTACTTC. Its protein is CASSPGSAGYEQYF.

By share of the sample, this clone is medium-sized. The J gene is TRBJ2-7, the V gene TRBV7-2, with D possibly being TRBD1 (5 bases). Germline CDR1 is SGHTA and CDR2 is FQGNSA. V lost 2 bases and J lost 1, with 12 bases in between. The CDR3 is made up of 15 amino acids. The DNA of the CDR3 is TGTGCCAGCAGCTTACGCCAGGGTCCTTCCTACGAGCAGTACTTC. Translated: CASSLRQGPSYEQYF.

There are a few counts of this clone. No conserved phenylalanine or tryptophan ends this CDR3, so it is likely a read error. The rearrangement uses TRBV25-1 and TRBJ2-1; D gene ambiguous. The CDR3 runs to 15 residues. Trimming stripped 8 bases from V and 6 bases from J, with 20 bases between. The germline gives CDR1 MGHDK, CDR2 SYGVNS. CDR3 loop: CASGVYSPSGNEQFL. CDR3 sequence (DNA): TGTGCCAGCGGTGTTTACTCCCCGTCGGGCAATGAGCAGTTCCTC.

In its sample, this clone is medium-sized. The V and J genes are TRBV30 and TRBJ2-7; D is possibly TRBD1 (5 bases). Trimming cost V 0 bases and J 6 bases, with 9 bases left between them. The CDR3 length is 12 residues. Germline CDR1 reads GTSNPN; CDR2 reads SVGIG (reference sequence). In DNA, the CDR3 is TGTGCCTGGAGTGTTAGGGGTCGCGAGCAGTACTTC. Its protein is CAWSVRGREQYF. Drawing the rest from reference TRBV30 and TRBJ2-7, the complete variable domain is SQTIHQWPATLVQPVGSPLSLECTVEGTSNPNLYWYRQAAGRGLQLLFYSVGIGQISSEVPQNLSASRPQDRQFILSSKKLLLSDSGFYLCAWSVRGREQYFGPGTRLTVT.

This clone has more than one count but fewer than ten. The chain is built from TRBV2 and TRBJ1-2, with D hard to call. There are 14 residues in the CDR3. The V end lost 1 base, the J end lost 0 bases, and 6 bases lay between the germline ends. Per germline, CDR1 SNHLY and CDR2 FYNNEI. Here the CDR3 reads CASSEGGPNYGYTF. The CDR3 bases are TGTGCCAGCAGTGAAGGCGGCCCTAACTATGGCTACACCTTC.

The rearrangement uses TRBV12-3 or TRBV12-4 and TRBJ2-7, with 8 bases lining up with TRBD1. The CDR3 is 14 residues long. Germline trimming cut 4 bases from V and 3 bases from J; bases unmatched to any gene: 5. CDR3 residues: CASSSGTGYYEQYF. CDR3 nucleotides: TGTGCCAGCAGTTCCGGGACAGGATACTACGAGCAGTACTTC.

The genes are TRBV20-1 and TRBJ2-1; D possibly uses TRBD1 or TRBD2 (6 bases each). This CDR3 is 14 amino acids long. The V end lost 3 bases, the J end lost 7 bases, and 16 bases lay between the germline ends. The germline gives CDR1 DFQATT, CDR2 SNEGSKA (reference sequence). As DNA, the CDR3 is TGCAGTGCTAGTTGGATAGGGGGGCATAATGAGCAGTTCTTC. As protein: CSASWIGGHNEQFF.

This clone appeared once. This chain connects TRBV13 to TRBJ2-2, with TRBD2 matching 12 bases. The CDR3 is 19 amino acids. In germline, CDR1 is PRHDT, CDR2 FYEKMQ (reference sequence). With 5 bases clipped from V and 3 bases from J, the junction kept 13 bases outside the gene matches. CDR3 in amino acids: CASSPMKLAGGWHTGELFF. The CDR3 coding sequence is TGTGCCAGCAGCCCAATGAAACTAGCGGGAGGATGGCACACCGGGGAGCTGTTTTTT.

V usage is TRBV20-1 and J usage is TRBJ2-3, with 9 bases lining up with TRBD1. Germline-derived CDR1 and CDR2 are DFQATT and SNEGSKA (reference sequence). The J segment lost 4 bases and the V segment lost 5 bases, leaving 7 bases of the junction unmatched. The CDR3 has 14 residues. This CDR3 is CSAGDRDVADTQYF. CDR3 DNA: TGCAGTGCTGGGGACAGGGATGTCGCAGATACGCAGTATTTT.

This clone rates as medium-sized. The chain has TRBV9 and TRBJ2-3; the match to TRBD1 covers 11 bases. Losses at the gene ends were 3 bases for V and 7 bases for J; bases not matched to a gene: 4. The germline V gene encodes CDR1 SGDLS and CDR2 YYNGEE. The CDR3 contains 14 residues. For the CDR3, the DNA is TGTGCCAGCAGCGGGACAGGGGGCAAAAATACGCAGTATTTT. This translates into CASSGTGGKNTQYF.

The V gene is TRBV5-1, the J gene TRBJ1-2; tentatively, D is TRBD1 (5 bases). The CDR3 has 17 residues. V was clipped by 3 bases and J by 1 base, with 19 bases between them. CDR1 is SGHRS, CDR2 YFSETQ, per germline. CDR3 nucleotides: TGCGCCAGCAGCTGGGGGGTCCCGGGACGGGATAACTATGGCTACACCTTC. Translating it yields CASSWGVPGRDNYGYTF.

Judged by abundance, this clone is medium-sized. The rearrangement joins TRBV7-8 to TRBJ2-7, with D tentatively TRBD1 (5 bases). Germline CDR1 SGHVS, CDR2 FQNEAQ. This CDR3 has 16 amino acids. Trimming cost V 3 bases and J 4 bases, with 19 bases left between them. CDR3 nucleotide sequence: TGTGCCAGCAGCTTTAAGTGGGGCTTCCCTCTTTACGAGCAGTACTTC. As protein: CASSFKWGFPLYEQYF.

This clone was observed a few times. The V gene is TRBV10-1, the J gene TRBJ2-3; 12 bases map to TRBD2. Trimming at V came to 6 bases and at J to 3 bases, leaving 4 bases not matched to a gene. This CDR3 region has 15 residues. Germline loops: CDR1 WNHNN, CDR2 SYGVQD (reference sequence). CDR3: CASSTGTSGTDTQYF. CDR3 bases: TGCGCCAGCAGCACCGGGACTAGCGGGACAGATACGCAGTATTTT.

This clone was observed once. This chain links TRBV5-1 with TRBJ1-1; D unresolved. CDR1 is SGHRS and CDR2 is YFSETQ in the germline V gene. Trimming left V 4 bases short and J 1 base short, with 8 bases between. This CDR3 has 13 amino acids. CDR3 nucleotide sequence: TGCGCCAGCAGCAGGGATGCGAACACTGAAGCTTTCTTT. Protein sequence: CASSRDANTEAFF.

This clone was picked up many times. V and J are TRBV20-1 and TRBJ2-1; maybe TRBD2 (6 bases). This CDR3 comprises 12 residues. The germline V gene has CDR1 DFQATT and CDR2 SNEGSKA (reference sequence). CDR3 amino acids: CAPGGNRNEQFF. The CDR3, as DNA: TGCGCCCCCGGCGGGAACCGAAATGAGCAGTTCTTC.

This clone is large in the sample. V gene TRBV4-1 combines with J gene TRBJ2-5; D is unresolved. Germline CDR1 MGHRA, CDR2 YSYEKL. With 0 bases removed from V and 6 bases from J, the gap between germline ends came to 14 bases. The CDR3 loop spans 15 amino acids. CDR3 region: CASSQDYGPKKTQYF. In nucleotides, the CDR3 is TGCGCCAGCAGCCAAGATTACGGGCCCAAAAAGACCCAGTACTTC.

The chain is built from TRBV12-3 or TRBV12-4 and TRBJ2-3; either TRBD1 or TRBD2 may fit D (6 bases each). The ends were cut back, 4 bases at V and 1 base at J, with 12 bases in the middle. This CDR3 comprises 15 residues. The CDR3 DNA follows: TGTGCCAGCAGTTCTGGGGGGCTTGGCACAGATACGCAGTATTTT. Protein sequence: CASSSGGLGTDTQYF.

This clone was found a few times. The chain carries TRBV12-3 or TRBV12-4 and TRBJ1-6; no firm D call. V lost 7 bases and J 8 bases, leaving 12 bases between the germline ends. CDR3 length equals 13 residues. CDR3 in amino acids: CASNKIADSPLHF. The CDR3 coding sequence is TGTGCCAGCAACAAAATTGCGGATTCACCCCTCCACTTT.

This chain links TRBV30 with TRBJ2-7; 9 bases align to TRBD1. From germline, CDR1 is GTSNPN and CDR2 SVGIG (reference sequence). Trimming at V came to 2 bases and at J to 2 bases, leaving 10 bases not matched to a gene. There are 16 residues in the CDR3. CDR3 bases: TGTGCCTGGAGTAGGGTCGGGACAGGGAAAGCCTACGAGCAGTACTTC. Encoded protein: CAWSRVGTGKAYEQYF.

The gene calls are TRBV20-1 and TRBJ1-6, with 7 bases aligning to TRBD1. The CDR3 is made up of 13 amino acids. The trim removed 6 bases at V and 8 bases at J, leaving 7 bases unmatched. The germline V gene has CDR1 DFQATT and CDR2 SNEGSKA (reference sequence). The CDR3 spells CSAIRQGYSPLHF. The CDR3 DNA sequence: TGCAGTGCGATTAGACAGGGATATTCACCCCTCCACTTT.